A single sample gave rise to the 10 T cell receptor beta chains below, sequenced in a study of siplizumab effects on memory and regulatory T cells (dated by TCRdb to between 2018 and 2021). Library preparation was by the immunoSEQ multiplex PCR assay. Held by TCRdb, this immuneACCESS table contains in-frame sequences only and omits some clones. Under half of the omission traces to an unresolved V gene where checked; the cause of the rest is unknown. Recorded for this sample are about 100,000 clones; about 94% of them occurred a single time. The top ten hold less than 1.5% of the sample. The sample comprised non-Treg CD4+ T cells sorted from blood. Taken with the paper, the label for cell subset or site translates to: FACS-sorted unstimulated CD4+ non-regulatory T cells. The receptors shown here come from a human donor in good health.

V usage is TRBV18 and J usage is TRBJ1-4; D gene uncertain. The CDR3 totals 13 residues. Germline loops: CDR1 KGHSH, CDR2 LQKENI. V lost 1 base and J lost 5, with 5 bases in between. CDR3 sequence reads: CASSPHKNEKLFF. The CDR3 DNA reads TGTGCCAGCTCACCACATAAAAATGAAAAACTGTTTTTT.

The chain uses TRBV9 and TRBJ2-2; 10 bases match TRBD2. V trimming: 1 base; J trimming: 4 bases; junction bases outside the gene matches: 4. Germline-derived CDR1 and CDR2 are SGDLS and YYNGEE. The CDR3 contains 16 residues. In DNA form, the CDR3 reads TGTGCCAGCAGCGTAACCGGGACTAGCGTCACCGGGGAGCTGTTTTTT. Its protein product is CASSVTGTSVTGELFF.

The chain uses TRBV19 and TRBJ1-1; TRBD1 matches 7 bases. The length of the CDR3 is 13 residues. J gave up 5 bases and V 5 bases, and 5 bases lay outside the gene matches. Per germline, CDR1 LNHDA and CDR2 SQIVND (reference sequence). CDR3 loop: CASSSTGDTEAFF. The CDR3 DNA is TGTGCCAGTAGTTCCACAGGGGATACTGAAGCTTTCTTT.

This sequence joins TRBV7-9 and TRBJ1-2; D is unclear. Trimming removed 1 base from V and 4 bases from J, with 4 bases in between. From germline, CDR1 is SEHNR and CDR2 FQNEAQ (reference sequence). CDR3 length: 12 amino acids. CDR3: CASSLESYGYTF. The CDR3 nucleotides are TGTGCCAGCAGCTTAGAAAGCTATGGCTACACCTTC.

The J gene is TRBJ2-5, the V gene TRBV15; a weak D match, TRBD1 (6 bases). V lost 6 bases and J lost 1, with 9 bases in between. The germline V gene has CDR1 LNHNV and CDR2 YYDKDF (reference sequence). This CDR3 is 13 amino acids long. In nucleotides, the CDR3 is TGTGCCACCAGACGGGACACCCAAGAGACCCAGTACTTC. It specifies CATRRDTQETQYF.

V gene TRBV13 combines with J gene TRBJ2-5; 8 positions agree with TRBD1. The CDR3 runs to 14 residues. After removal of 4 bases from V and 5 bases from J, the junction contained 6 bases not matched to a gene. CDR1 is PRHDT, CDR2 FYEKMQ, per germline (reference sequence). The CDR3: CASSSTGGIETQYF. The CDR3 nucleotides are TGTGCCAGCAGCTCAACAGGGGGTATTGAGACCCAGTACTTC.

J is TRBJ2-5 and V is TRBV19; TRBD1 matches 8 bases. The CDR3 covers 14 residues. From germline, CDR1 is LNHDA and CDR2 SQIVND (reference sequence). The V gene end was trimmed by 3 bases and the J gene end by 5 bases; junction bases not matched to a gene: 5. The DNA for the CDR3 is TGTGCCAGTAGTATTACAGGGGGGACGGAGACCCAGTACTTC. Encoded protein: CASSITGGTETQYF.

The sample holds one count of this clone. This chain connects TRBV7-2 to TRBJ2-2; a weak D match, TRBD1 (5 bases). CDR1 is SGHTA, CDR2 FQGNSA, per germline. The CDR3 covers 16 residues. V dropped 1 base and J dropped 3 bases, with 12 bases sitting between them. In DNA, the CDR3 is TGTGCCAGCAGCTTAGTATTCAGGGTGGACACCGGGGAGCTGTTTTTT. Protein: CASSLVFRVDTGELFF. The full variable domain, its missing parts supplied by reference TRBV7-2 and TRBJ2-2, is GAGVSQSPSNKVTEKGKDVELRCDPISGHTALYWYRQSLGQGLEFLIYFQGNSAPDKSGLPSDRFSAERTGGSVSTLTIQRTQQEDSAVYLCASSLVFRVDTGELFFGEGSRLTVL.

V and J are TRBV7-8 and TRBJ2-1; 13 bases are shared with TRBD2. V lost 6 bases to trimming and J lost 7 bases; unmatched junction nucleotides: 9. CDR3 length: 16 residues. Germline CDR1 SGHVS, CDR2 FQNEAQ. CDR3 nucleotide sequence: TGTGCCAGCAGTCTAGGACTAGCGGGGGCGGGGAATGAGCAGTTCTTC. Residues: CASSLGLAGAGNEQFF.

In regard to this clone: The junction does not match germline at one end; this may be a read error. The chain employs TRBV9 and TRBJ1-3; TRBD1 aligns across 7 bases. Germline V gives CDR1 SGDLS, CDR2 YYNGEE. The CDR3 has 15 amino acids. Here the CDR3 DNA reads TGTGCCAGCAGCCCAGGGGGTGGAGGGGGAAGCACCATATATTTT. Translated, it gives CASSPGGGGGSTIYF.